The entry below describes one TCR beta chain. The clone's antigen remains unknown. No clone much larger than this one lies a single base away; base qualities are absent. In the prospective study, participants were roughly 18 to 100 years old, resided in fewer than 25 geographic areas of the United States, and were enrolled through a virtual design. To assign participants to cohorts, the prospective study relied on clinical history that participants themselves reported in a screening survey and a study questionnaire. Mobile phlebotomists in the prospective study collected whole blood, serum and a nasopharyngeal or oropharyngeal swab from every participant. Additional blood draws and questionnaires over an approximately 2-month period could optionally be provided by prospective study participants. Before DNA extraction, prospective study blood samples were shipped either frozen or at room temperature.

The record originates from a study of blood T cell repertoires in COVID-19 (dated by TCRdb to 2018 to 2021). At the level of the whole study: Collaborator samples came from the United States, Italy and Spain and covered acute and convalescent phases of COVID-19. The prospective study material was composed of cDNA or gDNA derived from T cells, B-cell-depleted T cells, or PBMCs. Subjects who had been exposed to COVID-19, were actively infected with it, or had recovered from it provided the deeply sampled blood TCRbeta repertoires that made up the dataset. The repertoires were released in a freely available public database meant as a resource for research on the immune response to SARS-CoV-2. Samples came from the ongoing ImmuneRACE study (first 160 participants) plus 1,254 subjects from 6 global collaborators. A de-identified subject ID, COVID-19 status, age in years and sex were almost always included in the sample metadata. Where available, HLA class I and class II types were taken from metadata supplied by the sample provider and were not determined by assay-based typing. Points the paper makes about the study in general: The amount of clinical and demographic metadata varied by source and participant and was provided uncurated.

TCRbeta CDR3 regions were amplified from genomic DNA using the immunoSEQ Assay, a bias-controlled multiplex PCR. In the original analysis: The number of nucleated cells in each sample was estimated by amplification of reference gene primers within the assay. Sequence reads were collapsed and filtered to measure the absolute abundance of every unique TCRbeta CDR3 rearrangement. For each sample, productive Simpson clonality was calculated by taking the square root of Simpson's diversity index across productive rearrangements. The immuneACCESS repertoire file appears here via TCRdb, limited to in-frame rearrangements. These files lack a portion of the clones; in checked studies, under half of the deficit traces to unresolved V genes, and the cause of the others is not known. The DNA gave D and trimming, while V, J and clone size come from that table. The sample table lists 110,000 to 150,000 clones, less than 90% of them with a count of one. The ten largest make up around 5.5% of the sample.

This clonotype originated in a man aged 35-49 years with acute COVID-19. Sample: PBMCs or T cells enriched from blood (not recorded which).

The encoded CDR3 is CASSSSGGTINQPQHF. The DNA sequence is as follows: TGTGCCAGCAGCTCGTCTGGTGGGACTATCAATCAGCCCCAGCATTTT. The chain employs TRBV7-9 and TRBJ1-5, with a tentative D gene TRBD1 over 5 matching bases. The junction carries 16 bases between V and J, which are trimmed by 4 bases and 3 bases respectively. Inclusive of the bounding cysteine and phenylalanine, the CDR3 is 16 residues long. Only CDR3 DNA is held: 48 bases, read in frame from base 1. Reading the germline V gene (reference sequence) gives CDR1 SEHNR and CDR2 FQNEAQ.